This T cell receptor (beta chain) was profiled in a study of T-cell reconstitution after alpha-beta-depleted transplantation in children. The CDR3 is 11 amino acids. Germline loops: CDR1 DFQATT, CDR2 SNEGSKA (reference sequence). The V end lost 3 bases, the J end lost 6 bases, and 9 bases lay between the germline ends. Unique molecular identifiers were incorporated into the prepared TCRbeta library. TCRdb independently ran MiXCR on the PCR reads; one entry per CDR3 protein. The sample includes 300,000 or so distinct CDR3 sequences, nearly 10% of them seen just once. This clonotype was observed a few times.

Sequencing used PBMCs from the stem cell graft donor, obtained from the stem cell graft. The sequence came from a human donor who donated a stem cell graft to a child with SCID. The rearrangement joins TRBV20-1 to TRBJ2-7, with D perhaps matching TRBD2 (5 bases). CDR3 coding DNA: TGCAGTGCTAGTTCCCGGGGCGAGCAGTACTTC. Encoded protein: CSASSRGEQYF.